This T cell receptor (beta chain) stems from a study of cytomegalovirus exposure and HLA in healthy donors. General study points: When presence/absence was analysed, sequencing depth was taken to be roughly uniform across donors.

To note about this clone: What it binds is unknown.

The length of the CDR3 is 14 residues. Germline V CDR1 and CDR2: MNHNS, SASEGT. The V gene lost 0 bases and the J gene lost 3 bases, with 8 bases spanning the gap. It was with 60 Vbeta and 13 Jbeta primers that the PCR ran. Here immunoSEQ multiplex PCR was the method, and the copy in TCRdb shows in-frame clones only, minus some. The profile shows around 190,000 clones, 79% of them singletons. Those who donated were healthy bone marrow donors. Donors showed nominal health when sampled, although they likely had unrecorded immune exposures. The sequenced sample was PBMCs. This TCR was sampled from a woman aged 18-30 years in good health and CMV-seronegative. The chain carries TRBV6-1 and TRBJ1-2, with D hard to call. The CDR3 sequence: CASSEAGRDYGYTF. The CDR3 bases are TGTGCCAGCAGTGAAGCAGGGAGGGACTATGGCTACACCTTC.